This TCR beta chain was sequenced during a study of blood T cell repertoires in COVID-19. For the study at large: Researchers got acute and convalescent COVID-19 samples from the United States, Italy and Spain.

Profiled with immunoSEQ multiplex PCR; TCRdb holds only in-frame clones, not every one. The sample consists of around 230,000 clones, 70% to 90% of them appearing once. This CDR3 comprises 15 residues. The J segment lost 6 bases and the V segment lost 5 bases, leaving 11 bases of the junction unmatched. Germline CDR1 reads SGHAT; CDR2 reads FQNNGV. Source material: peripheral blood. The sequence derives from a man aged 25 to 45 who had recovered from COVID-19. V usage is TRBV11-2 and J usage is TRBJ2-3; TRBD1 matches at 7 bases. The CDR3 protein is CASSRRGRKEDTQYF. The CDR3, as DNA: TGTGCCAGCAGCAGAAGGGGGCGCAAAGAGGATACGCAGTATTTT.